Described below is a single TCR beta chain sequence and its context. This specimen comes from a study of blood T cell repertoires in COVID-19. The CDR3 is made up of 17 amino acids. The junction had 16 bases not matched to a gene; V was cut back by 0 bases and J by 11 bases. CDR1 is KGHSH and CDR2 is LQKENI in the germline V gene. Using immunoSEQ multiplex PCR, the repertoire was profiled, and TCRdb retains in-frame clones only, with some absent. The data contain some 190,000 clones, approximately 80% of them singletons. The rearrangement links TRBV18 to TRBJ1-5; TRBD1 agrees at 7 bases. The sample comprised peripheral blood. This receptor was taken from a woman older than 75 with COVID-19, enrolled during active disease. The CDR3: CASSPPNSGTDRRAQHF. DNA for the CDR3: TGTGCCAGCTCACCACCAAACTCCGGGACAGATCGTAGGGCCCAGCATTTT.